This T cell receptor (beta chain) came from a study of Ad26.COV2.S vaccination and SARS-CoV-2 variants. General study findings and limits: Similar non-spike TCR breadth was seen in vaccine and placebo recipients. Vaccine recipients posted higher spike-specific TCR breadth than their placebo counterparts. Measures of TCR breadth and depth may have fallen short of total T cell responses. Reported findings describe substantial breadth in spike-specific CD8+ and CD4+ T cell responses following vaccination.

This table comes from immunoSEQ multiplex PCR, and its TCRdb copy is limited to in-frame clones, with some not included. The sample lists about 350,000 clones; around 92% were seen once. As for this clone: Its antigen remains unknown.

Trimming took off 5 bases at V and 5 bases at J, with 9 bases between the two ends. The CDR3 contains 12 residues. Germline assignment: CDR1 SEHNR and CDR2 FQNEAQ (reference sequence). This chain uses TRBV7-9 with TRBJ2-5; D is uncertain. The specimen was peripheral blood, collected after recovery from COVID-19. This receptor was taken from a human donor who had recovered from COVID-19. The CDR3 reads CASSPVLETQYF. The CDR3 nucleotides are TGTGCCAGCAGCCCGGTGCTGGAGACCCAGTACTTC.